Below, one T cell receptor beta chain is given with its context. Its antigen remains unidentified. The assay was immunoSEQ multiplex PCR, and TCRdb's table has in-frame clones only and misses some. There are roughly 320,000 clones in the sample; around 87% occur only once, and roughly 3.1% lies in the top ten. The CDR3 sequence is 15 residues long. Trimming cost V 2 bases and J 3 bases, with 13 bases left between them. CDR1 and CDR2 from the germline V gene are SGHRS and YFSETQ. The data originate from a study of Ad26.COV2.S vaccination and SARS-CoV-2 variants. Study conclusions and caveats: From the TCR breadth and depth analyses, total T cell responses may have been underestimated. Spike-specific CD8+ and CD4+ T cell responses reportedly showed substantial breadth after vaccination.

Treatment here: 15 to 20 received Ad26.COV2.S at low or high dose, single or two shots; several received placebo; per-sample allocation not given. Samples came from day 63 after the first vaccine or placebo injection. Donor was an adult aged 18-55 years in Boston. The rearrangement links TRBV5-1 to TRBJ2-3; D is possibly TRBD1 (8 bases). Sequenced material: peripheral blood, taken in a trial of Ad26.COV2.S vaccine versus placebo. The receptor was isolated from a person aged 18 to 65 who received the Ad26.COV2.S COVID-19 vaccine or a placebo. The CDR3 region has the DNA TGCGCCAGCAGCTTCGGACAGGGAGGGACAGATACGCAGTATTTT. Translation: CASSFGQGGTDTQYF.